This TCR beta chain appears in the sequencing data of a study of CD8+ T cells in alopecia areata. Per germline, CDR1 SGHAT and CDR2 FQDESV (reference sequence). V was pared by 2 bases and J by 3 bases, with 5 bases between. The CDR3 contains 12 residues. As the sequencing template, cDNA was produced by extracting RNA and reverse transcribing it. Assay: immunoSEQ multiplex PCR; the TCRdb copy retains only in-frame clones and omits some. The sample has 110,000 to 150,000 clones; about three fifths are singletons. Source: CD4+ T cells sorted from blood, taken at week 0. The TCR sequence derives from a human donor with alopecia areata. The chain recombines TRBV11-1 with TRBJ2-7; D is unresolved. As DNA, the CDR3 is TGTGCCAGCAGCTTATGGGACTACGAGCAGTACTTC. Its translation is CASSLWDYEQYF.